This T cell receptor beta chain was captured in a study of Graves' ophthalmopathy and Graves' hyperthyroidism (dated by TCRdb to between 2017 and 2018). For context, the study as a whole: Stable hyperthyroidism was defined as no progression to ophthalmopathy within 18 months of follow-up. The study used signatures of the TCR beta repertoire to tell Graves' ophthalmopathy apart from Graves' hyperthyroidism and to predict which patients would progress to ophthalmopathy. In total, 135 blood samples were TCR-sequenced: around 42 ophthalmopathy, roughly 80 hyperthyroidism and some 17 hyperthyroidism-to-ophthalmopathy patients. A discovery set of 95 to 100 patients (approximately 45 ophthalmopathy, about 55 stable hyperthyroidism) was enrolled to explore V-J signatures distinguishing ophthalmopathy from hyperthyroidism. An independent validation cohort comprised 18 hyperthyroidism patients and around 16 patients who later progressed from hyperthyroidism to ophthalmopathy. T-cell repertoires of thyroid tissue and blood were compared in over 5 hyperthyroidism patients. After sampling, hyperthyroidism patients received methimazole starting at 30 mg daily, and ophthalmopathy patients received high-dose intravenous methylprednisolone. Summary of the overall study and its limitations: In validation, the model predicted ophthalmopathy progression with more than 70% sensitivity and roughly 72% specificity; 12 predicted patients were CT-confirmed with GO in a median of approximately six months. Most expanded thyroid clonotypes with a frequency above 0.001 also appeared in blood, which suggests that blood repertoires may reflect the immune response in the thyroid. The 13-signature model separated ophthalmopathy from stable hyperthyroidism with 87.88% sensitivity and just under 84% specificity in cross-validation, and 80%/75% in the test set. No statistical method was used to predetermine the sample size, and group allocation was not hidden from the investigators.

Compared with germline, V lacks 6 bases and J lacks 6 bases; bases without a gene match: 10. Spanning cysteine to phenylalanine, the CDR3 consists of 14 amino acids. The only DNA kept is the CDR3, 42 bases in frame from the first base. Hyperthyroidism patients were newly diagnosed, with disease duration under 2 months, and aged 18 to 65 years. Patients with other autoimmune diseases, uncontrolled infections, pregnancy or lactation were excluded from the study. Clinical symptoms, serum thyroxine, TRAb, thyroid ultrasound and orbital computed tomography were used for diagnosis. Trizol reagent was used to extract the total RNA, and its quality was then checked on an Agilent 2100 Bioanalyzer. This clonotype was seen a handful of times. It lacks a known antigen. Base qualities are not provided; no much larger clone lies one nucleotide away. TCR beta CDR3 regions were amplified from RNA transcripts for repertoire sequencing. The first round of RT-PCR was done with HTBI primers and the Qiagen OneStep RT-PCR kit, and was followed by a second round of multiplex PCR, then size selection and purification. Libraries were sequenced paired-end with 100 bp reads on an Illumina HiSeq2000. Processing in the source paper ran as follows. SOAPnuke was used for read processing, and reads with adapters, uncalled bases, a mean Phred below 15, or no exact constant-primer or identifier match were discarded. High-quality paired reads were merged with COPE v1.2.5. Unique nucleotide sequences were defined as clonotypes and aligned to IMGT TRB V, D and J references using MiTCR v1.1. Analysis was restricted to V-J combinations with a frequency above 0.0001, which covered 99.2% of repertoires. For each V-J combination, a TCR clonal expansion and chaos score was defined as the ratio of F50 clonal expansion to chaos observed in the TCRdist matrix. Features were reduced by Welch's t-statistics and random forest to some 13 V-J combinations, which fed a naive Bayes classifier. The Morisita-Horn index was used to measure how similar the thyroid and blood repertoires were. TCRdb reanalyzed the raw reads on its own, using fastp at Q25 for trimming and MiXCR for clone calling, and kept in-frame beta chains. Rows merge per CDR3 protein into single entries with the most common DNA and genes. These V and J calls rely on TCRdb rather than the paper's analysis. This sample has more than 1,000,000 distinct CDR3 sequences in its table, and 35% to 45% of those were observed once. Together, the top ten hold roughly 11% of the sample.

Recombination connected TRBV12-3 or TRBV12-4 to TRBJ2-5; 7 bases in between match TRBD1. Sequenced: peripheral blood or thyroid tissue (not recorded which). This receptor was identified in an adult man with Graves' hyperthyroidism. The DNA sequence is given as TGTGCCAGCAGGGAGACAGGGAGTATGAAGACCCAGTACTTC. Its protein is CASRETGSMKTQYF.